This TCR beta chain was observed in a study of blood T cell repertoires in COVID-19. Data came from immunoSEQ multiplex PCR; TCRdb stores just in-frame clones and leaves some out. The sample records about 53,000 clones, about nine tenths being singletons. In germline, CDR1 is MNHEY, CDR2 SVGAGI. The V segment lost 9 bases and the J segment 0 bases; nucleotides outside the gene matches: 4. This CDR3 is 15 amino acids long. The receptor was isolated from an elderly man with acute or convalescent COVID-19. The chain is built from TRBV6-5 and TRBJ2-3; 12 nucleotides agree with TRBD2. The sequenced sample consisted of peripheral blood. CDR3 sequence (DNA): TGTGCCAGTTCTCTAGCGGGGGGGAGCACAGATACGCAGTATTTT. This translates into CASSLAGGSTDTQYF.